A selection of T cell receptor beta chains follows, all from one sample in a study of blood T cell repertoires in COVID-19. Assay: immunoSEQ multiplex PCR; the TCRdb copy retains only in-frame clones and omits some. Among 300,000 to 400,000 clones listed, more than 75% were seen once. Sequencing was done on a sample of peripheral blood. Receptors were obtained from a woman aged 45-59 years with COVID-19, enrolled during active disease. CDR3s include the opening cysteine and the closing phenylalanine or tryptophan. The order of the fields is V gene, D gene, clone size, J gene, CDR3 DNA, CDR3 protein. A D gene is named only where the DNA matches it firmly. Not all rows give a size; the values are once, few, many and, for expanded clones, a class.

TRBV6-5	TRBD1	.	TRBJ1-1	TGTGCCAGCAGTAAACAGGGGGCGTTTTCTGAAGCTTTCTTT	CASSKQGAFSEAFF
TRBV1	.	.	TRBJ2-5	TGCACCAGCAGCCAAGAAGACCGGGAGGGAGAGACCCAGTACTTC	CTSSQEDREGETQYF
TRBV5-1	TRBD1	.	TRBJ2-2	TGCGCCAGCAGCTTAACGGGACAGGGGGCAATCGGGGAGCTGTTTTTT	CASSLTGQGAIGELFF
TRBV27	TRBD2	.	TRBJ2-7	TGTGCCAGCAGTTCCCCGACTAGCGGGAAATACGAGCAGTACTTC	CASSSPTSGKYEQYF
TRBV14	.	.	TRBJ1-2	TGTGCCAGCAGCCTTGAGAGTTACTATGGCTACACCTTC	CASSLESYYGYTF
TRBV5-1	.	.	TRBJ2-3	TGCGCCAGCAGCTTGGTAGCTAGCACAGATACGCAGTATTTT	CASSLVASTDTQYF
TRBV19	TRBD2	.	TRBJ2-7	TGTGCCAGTAGTCCGGGGGGTAGCTACGAGCAGTACTTC	CASSPGGSYEQYF
TRBV6-6	.	.	TRBJ2-7	TGTGCCAGCAGCCTACTAGTGCACGAGCAGTACTTC	CASSLLVHEQYF
TRBV30	.	.	TRBJ1-6	TGTGCCTGGAGTGAGCAGGGAGGACCCCTCCACTTT	CAWSEQGGPLHF
TRBV19	TRBD1	.	TRBJ2-7	TGTGCCAGTAGTATACAGGGGACAGGACCATACGAGCAGTACTTC	CASSIQGTGPYEQYF
TRBV5-1	.	.	TRBJ1-1	TGCGCCAGCAACAGCGGGGGTACAAGATACTCCACTGAAGCTTTCTTT	CASNSGGTRYSTEAFF
TRBV11-2	.	.	TRBJ2-7	TGTGCCAGCAGCTTATTCGGGTTCTCCTACGAGCAGTACTTC	CASSLFGFSYEQYF
TRBV3-1/TRBV3-2	.	.	TRBJ1-2	TGTGCCAGCAGCCAAGGGGGCACTCGCTATGGCTACACCTTC	CASSQGGTRYGYTF
TRBV30	.	.	TRBJ1-2	TGTGCCTTCTCTGCAGCTAACTATGGCTACACCTTC	CAFSAANYGYTF
TRBV5-5	.	.	TRBJ2-7	TGTGCCAGCAGCGAGCAAGACAGGTCCTTCTACGAGCAGTACTTC	CASSEQDRSFYEQYF
TRBV27	TRBD2	.	TRBJ2-1	TGTGCCAGCAGTTTTGTCACGGGAGGAGGGGATAGTGAGCAGTTCTTC	CASSFVTGGGDSEQFF
TRBV6-5	TRBD1	.	TRBJ2-7	TGTGCCAGCAGGGGGACAGGCGTCGAGCAGTACTTC	CASRGTGVEQYF
TRBV11-2	.	.	TRBJ2-2	TGTGCCAGCCGGAGGACGGCGAACACCGGGGAGCTGTTTTTT	CASRRTANTGELFF
TRBV19	TRBD1	.	TRBJ2-1	TGTGCCAGTAGTATAGTGACAGGGTCCTCCTACAATGAGCAGTTCTTC	CASSIVTGSSYNEQFF
TRBV7-2	TRBD2	.	TRBJ2-1	TGTGCCAGCAGCTTGCCCTCTAGCGGGCAGCAGTTCTTC	CASSLPSSGQQFF
TRBV7-8	TRBD1	.	TRBJ2-4	TGTGCCAGCAGCTTAGGCTGGGACAGCCAAGCCAAAAACATTCAGTACTTC	CASSLGWDSQAKNIQYF
TRBV3-1/TRBV3-2	.	once	TRBJ2-5	TGTGCCAGCAGCCAAGGGGGGCGAGAGACCCAGTACTTC	CASSQGGRETQYF
TRBV27	TRBD2	once	TRBJ2-1	TGTGCCAGCAGTTTAGGGACTAGCGCTCACAACAATGAGCAGTTCTTC	CASSLGTSAHNNEQFF
TRBV6-6	.	.	TRBJ2-5	TGTGCCAGCAGTTACTCGGGGGCTGGAGAGACCCAGTACTTC	CASSYSGAGETQYF
TRBV6-5	TRBD2	.	TRBJ2-1	TGTGCCAGCAGTTACTCGGGAGGGCGGGGTGAGCAGTTCTTC	CASSYSGGRGEQFF
TRBV15	.	.	TRBJ2-2	TGTGCCACCAGCAGAGATTACCCGACAGGGAACACCGGGGAGCTGTTTTTT	CATSRDYPTGNTGELFF
TRBV7-2	.	.	TRBJ2-1	TGTGCCAGCAGCTTAGAGGTAGTGGGCCATGAGCAGTTCTTC	CASSLEVVGHEQFF
TRBV3-1/TRBV3-2	.	.	TRBJ2-7	TGTGCCAGCAGCCAATCCAGGGGTGGCGAGCAGTACTTC	CASSQSRGGEQYF
TRBV12-3/TRBV12-4	.	.	TRBJ1-5	TGTGCCAGCAGTTTTCGGTCTCAGCCCCAGCATTTT	CASSFRSQPQHF
TRBV28	.	once	TRBJ1-2	TGTGCCAGCAGTCTGCGAGGGGGCTACACCTTC	CASSLRGGYTF